The rows below give T cell receptor beta chains drawn from one sample of a study of cytomegalovirus exposure and HLA in healthy donors. Profiling relied on immunoSEQ multiplex PCR, and the TCRdb table lists in-frame clones only, not all of them. This listing includes approximately 70,000 clones. Sequenced: PBMCs. These receptors were obtained from a woman between 40 and 50 years old in good health and CMV-seropositive. CDR3s include the opening cysteine and the closing phenylalanine or tryptophan. The order of the fields is V gene, J gene, D gene, CDR3 DNA, CDR3 protein. The D gene is left open where the match is weak.

>TRBV7-3|TRBJ1-2|NA
TGTGCCAGCAGCTTAACGCCCCAGGGGTCTAGCTATGGCTACACCTTC
CASSLTPQGSSYGYTF
>TRBV5-6|TRBJ1-1|TRBD1
TGTGCCAGCAGTACAGGGGGCCCTGAAGCTTTCTTT
CASSTGGPEAFF
>TRBV11-2|TRBJ2-1|TRBD2
TGTGCCAGCAGCTCATATCAGACTAGCGGGGGGGCATACAATGAGCAGTTCTTC
CASSSYQTSGGAYNEQFF
>TRBV6-1|TRBJ2-1|TRBD2
TGTGCCAGCAGTGAATTAGCGGGAGTGGCCAATGAGCAGTTCTTC
CASSELAGVANEQFF
>TRBV7-2|TRBJ2-7|TRBD2
TGTGCCAGCAGCTACCGACTAGCGGGGGACCTAGACACCTACGAGCAGTACTTC
CASSYRLAGDLDTYEQYF
>TRBV2|TRBJ1-4|NA
TGTGCCAGCAACCGGCAGGGGAATGAAAAACTGTTTTTT
CASNRQGNEKLFF
>TRBV29-1|TRBJ2-5|NA
TGCAGCGTTGGGGTTGACAGTACACAAGAGACCCAGTACTTC
CSVGVDSTQETQYF
>TRBV4-1|TRBJ2-7|NA
TGCGCCAGCAGCCAGGGCCAGGGGGGAATGGGATACGAGCAGTACTTC
CASSQGQGGMGYEQYF
>TRBV30|TRBJ2-2|TRBD2
TGTGTAGCGGGAGGGGGCTTTGGCGGGGAGCTGTTTTTT
CVAGGGFGGELFF
>TRBV10-3|TRBJ1-1|NA
TGTGCCATCAGCACAGGCGTCGAGAACACTGAAGCTTTCTTT
CAISTGVENTEAFF
>TRBV19|TRBJ1-5|NA
TGTGCCAGTAGTAGTCCTTCCGTTCCGGGGGATAGCAATCAGCCCCAGCATTTT
CASSSPSVPGDSNQPQHF
>TRBV28|TRBJ2-5|TRBD2
TGCGCCAGCAGTGCCGGGACTATATCGTTGGAGACCCAGTACTTC
CASSAGTISLETQYF
>TRBV10-3|TRBJ1-1|NA
TGTGCCATCAGCACGACAGGAGTTAACACTGAAGCTTTCTTT
CAISTTGVNTEAFF
>TRBV19|TRBJ2-6|TRBD1
TGTGCCAGTGAATCCGGGACAGGCCCCTCTGGGGCCAACGTCCTGACTTTC
CASESGTGPSGANVLTF
>TRBV13|TRBJ2-7|TRBD1
TGTGCCAGCAGCTCTCGCGGGACAGGGGTCTACGAGCAGTACTTC
CASSSRGTGVYEQYF
>TRBV7-2|TRBJ1-4|TRBD1
TGTGCCAGCACCTCCACAGGGGTGGGTGAAAAACTGTTTTTT
CASTSTGVGEKLFF
>TRBV6-1|TRBJ1-1|NA
TGTGCCAGCAGCTCGGGGACATTGAACACTGAAGCTTTCTTT
CASSSGTLNTEAFF
>TRBV9|TRBJ2-7|TRBD1
TGTGCCTCCGGGACAGGGGTCGAGCAGTACTTC
CASGTGVEQYF
>TRBV7-2|TRBJ1-2|NA
TGTGCCAGCAGCACGGACGGGGGACCGGGCTATGGCTACACCTTC
CASSTDGGPGYGYTF
>TRBV6-1|TRBJ2-2|NA
TGTGCCAGCAGTGCGCCCACTAGCCGGAACACCGGGGAGCTGTTTTTT
CASSAPTSRNTGELFF
>TRBV19|TRBJ1-1|NA
TGTGCCACCCGAAGTTGGGGACTTGAGAACACTGAAGCTTTCTTT
CATRSWGLENTEAFF
>TRBV9|TRBJ2-2|NA
TGTGCCAGCAGCGTGCAGGGGTCACACCTGAACACCGGGGAGCTGTTTTTT
CASSVQGSHLNTGELFF
>TRBV9|TRBJ2-1|NA
TGTGCCAGCAGCCTAGGGGTCGCGGACAATGAGCAGTTCTTC
CASSLGVADNEQFF
>TRBV5-1|TRBJ1-1|NA
TGCGCCAGCAGCTCGCCGGATCGGAAGTATCGGGGGAACACTGAAGCTTTCTTT
CASSSPDRKYRGNTEAFF
>TRBV5-1|TRBJ2-2|TRBD1
TGCGCCAGCAGCACGGGACAGGGGAACACCGGGGAGCTGTTTTTT
CASSTGQGNTGELFF
>TRBV5-1|TRBJ2-7|TRBD1
TGCGCCAGCAGCGTAGAGGAGGGGACAGGGAGCAACGAGCAGTACTTC
CASSVEEGTGSNEQYF
>TRBV6-1|TRBJ2-1|NA
TGTGCCATATCCGACAGATACAATGAGCAGTTCTTC
CAISDRYNEQFF
>TRBV7-8|TRBJ2-7|TRBD2
TGTGCCAGCAGCCAGCCGACTAGCGGGGGGGCAGGACAGGGCGAGCAGTACTTC
CASSQPTSGGAGQGEQYF
>TRBV7-9|TRBJ1-1|TRBD1
TGTGCCAGCAGCTGGGGGACAGCGAACACTGAAGCTTTCTTT
CASSWGTANTEAFF
>TRBV7-6|TRBJ2-3|TRBD2
TGTGCCAGCAGCTCCGGGGACTACAGCACAGATACGCAGTATTTT
CASSSGDYSTDTQYF
>TRBV6-5|TRBJ1-1|NA
TGTGCCAGCAGTTACTCGACGGGAAACACTGAAGCTTTCTTT
CASSYSTGNTEAFF
>TRBV7-6|TRBJ2-5|TRBD1
TGTGCCAGCACCCCCCCAGGGGGAGAGACCCAGTACTTC
CASTPPGGETQYF
>TRBV11-2|TRBJ1-1|TRBD1
TGTGCCAGTACAGAGACAGGGATTGCTTTCTTT
CASTETGIAFF
>TRBV5-6|TRBJ1-6|NA
TGTGCCAGCAGCTTGCCAGGGAACAACAATGTTCCCCTCCACTTT
CASSLPGNNNVPLHF
>TRBV16|TRBJ1-2|NA
TGTGCCAGCAGCCAACCGGGACTGCTAGCTTCTAACTATGGCTACACCTTC
CASSQPGLLASNYGYTF
>TRBV5-1|TRBJ2-7|NA
TGCGCCAGCAGCTTGGAACCCTACTCCTACGAGCAGTACTTC
CASSLEPYSYEQYF
>TRBV7-9|TRBJ1-1|NA
TGTGCCAGCAGACATCTCGGACACCAGAACACTGAAGCTTTCTTT
CASRHLGHQNTEAFF
>TRBV11-2|TRBJ1-3|TRBD1
TGTGCCAGCAGCCTAACGGGACAGCCTGGAAACACCATATATTTT
CASSLTGQPGNTIYF
>TRBV14|TRBJ2-7|NA
TGTGCCAGCAGCCCCGCGGGCAGGTGGGATGTCTCCTACTTC
CASSPAGRWDVSYF
>TRBV5-1|TRBJ1-6|NA
TGCGCCAGCAGCCTGGGACTCCTGGGGAGTAATTCACCCCTCCACTTT
CASSLGLLGSNSPLHF